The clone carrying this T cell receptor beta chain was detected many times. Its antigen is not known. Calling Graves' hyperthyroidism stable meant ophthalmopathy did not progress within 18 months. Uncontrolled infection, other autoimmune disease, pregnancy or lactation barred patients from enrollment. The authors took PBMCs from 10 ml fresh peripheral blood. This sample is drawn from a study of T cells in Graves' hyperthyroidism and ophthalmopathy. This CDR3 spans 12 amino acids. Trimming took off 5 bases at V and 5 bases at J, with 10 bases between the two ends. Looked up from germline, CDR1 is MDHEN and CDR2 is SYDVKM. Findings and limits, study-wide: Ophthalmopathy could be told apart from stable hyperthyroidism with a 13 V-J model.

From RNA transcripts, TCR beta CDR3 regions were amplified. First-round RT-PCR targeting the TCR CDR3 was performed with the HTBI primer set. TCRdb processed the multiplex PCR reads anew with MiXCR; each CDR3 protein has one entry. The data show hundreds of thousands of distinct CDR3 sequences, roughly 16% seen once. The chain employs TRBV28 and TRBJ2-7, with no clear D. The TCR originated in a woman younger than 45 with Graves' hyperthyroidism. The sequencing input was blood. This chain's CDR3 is CASSLSTDEQYF. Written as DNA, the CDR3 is TGTGCCAGCAGTCTGAGCACCGACGAGCAGTACTTC.